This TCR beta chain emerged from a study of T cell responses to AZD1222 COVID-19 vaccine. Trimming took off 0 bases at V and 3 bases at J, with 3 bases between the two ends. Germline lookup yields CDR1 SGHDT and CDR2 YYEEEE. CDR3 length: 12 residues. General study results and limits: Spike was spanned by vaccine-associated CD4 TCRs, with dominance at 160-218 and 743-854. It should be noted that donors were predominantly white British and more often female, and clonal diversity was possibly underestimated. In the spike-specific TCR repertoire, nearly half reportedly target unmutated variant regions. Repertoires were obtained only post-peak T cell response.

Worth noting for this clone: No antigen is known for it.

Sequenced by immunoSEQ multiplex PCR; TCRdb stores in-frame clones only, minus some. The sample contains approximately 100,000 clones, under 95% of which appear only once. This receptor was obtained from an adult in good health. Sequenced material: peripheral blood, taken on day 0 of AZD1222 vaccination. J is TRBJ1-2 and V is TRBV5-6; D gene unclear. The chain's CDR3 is CASSLGHYGYTF. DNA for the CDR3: TGTGCCAGCAGCTTGGGTCACTATGGCTACACCTTC.